This T cell receptor (beta chain) is from a study of cytomegalovirus exposure and HLA in healthy donors. In the study overall: When about 400 donors were genotyped, roughly 80% of them were found to fall in the Caucasian-associated ancestry cluster. The study's findings and limits: Earlier results showed most TCR beta V segments being productive about 87% or about 30% of the time.

Worth noting for this clone: Its antigen remains unknown.

The PCR employed 60 Vbeta primers together with 13 Jbeta primers. Clones were read by immunoSEQ multiplex PCR, and TCRdb kept only the in-frame ones, dropping some. The sample lists 170,000 or so clones; roughly 79% were seen once. Trimming shortened V by 0 bases and J by 0 bases, and 11 bases separated the two germline ends. This CDR3 has 15 residues. Germline CDR1 and CDR2: GTSNPN and SVGIG (reference sequence). This receptor was identified in a woman aged 50 to 60 in good health and CMV-seropositive. Sequences were obtained from PBMCs. The genes are TRBV30 and TRBJ1-1; a weak D match, TRBD1 (5 bases). The CDR3 region is CAWSVPTVVNTEAFF. In nucleotides, the CDR3 is TGTGCCTGGAGTGTACCGACAGTGGTGAACACTGAAGCTTTCTTT. The full variable domain, with the rest looked up from reference TRBV30 and TRBJ1-1, is SQTIHQWPATLVQPVGSPLSLECTVEGTSNPNLYWYRQAAGRGLQLLFYSVGIGQISSEVPQNLSASRPQDRQFILSSKKLLLSDSGFYLCAWSVPTVVNTEAFFGQGTRLTVV.